This section outlines one TCR beta chain sequence together with its context. Its antigen is unidentified. The data were taken from a study of persistence of HIV-infected CD4 T cells. The wider study: Median time on suppressive ART was seven to nine years. Study-level findings and limits: TCRbeta richness was lower in CMV- and Gag-responding cells than in anti-CD3/anti-CD28-responding cells. The rare CMV-responding cells with HIV-1 proviruses were not separately TCR-sequenced.

Overlapping HIV-1 Gag 15-mer peptides at approximately 1 ug per peptide per mL were used. Sorted nonresponding memory CD4+ T cells were CD40L-negative, CD69-negative, CD45RO-high. Adults with HIV-1 started suppressive ART while chronically infected. The immunoSEQ assay was version 4, run in survey mode. This table comes from immunoSEQ multiplex PCR, and its TCRdb copy is limited to in-frame clones, with some not included. The table lists roughly 35,000 clones, 80% to 85% of them singletons. The CDR3 is 15 amino acids. With 6 bases clipped from V and 6 bases from J, the junction kept 11 bases outside the gene matches. CDR1 and CDR2 (germline): SGHDT, YYEEEE.

The chain employs TRBV5-6 and TRBJ2-3, with 9 nucleotides matching TRBD2. The TCR originated in an adult with HIV. The donor label of this sample is uncertain. The input for sequencing was cultured CD4+ T cells from PBMCs, taken from a patient who received antiretroviral therapy. The CDR3 here is CASTLGAGGSDTQYF. In nucleotides, the CDR3 is TGTGCCAGCACCCTCGGAGCGGGGGGTTCGGATACGCAGTATTTT.